The clone carrying this T cell receptor beta chain was detected only a few times. The data originate from a study of T cell repertoires in cytomegalovirus infection. V was trimmed by 6 bases and J by 10 bases, leaving 16 bases between them. The CDR3 has 14 amino acids. TCRdb called the reads again in MiXCR, with one record for every CDR3 protein. This sample yields some 180,000 distinct CDR3 sequences, of which approximately 19% are seen a single time; 2.9% belongs to the top ten. The sequenced sample was PBMCs. The sequence was collected from a human donor in good health (CMV status not recorded). Some clones in this sample may be carry-over from other donors' samples. The rearrangement uses TRBV12-3 or TRBV12-4 and TRBJ1-6; a weak D match, TRBD1 (5 bases). The CDR3 reads CASSVGGTASPLHF. The DNA of the CDR3 is TGTGCCAGCAGCGTAGGCGGGACGGCGTCACCCCTCCACTTT.